This T cell receptor (beta chain) was recovered during a study of shared clonotypes between healthy human individuals (dated by TCRdb to the early 2020s). Study-wide context: Three men and a couple of women, aged 18 to 49 years, made up the cohort. For each donor, CD4 naive and CD4 memory were each given three plates, CD8 naive was given two plates, and CD8 memory was given one plate. Libraries were prepared and TCR repertoires were sequenced by different laboratories using diverse techniques, in order to increase sequencing depth and limit assay-specific biases. To estimate repertoire size and how much clonotypes are shared between individuals, the study performed deep sequencing of blood TCR repertoires from a few healthy adults. Per donor, leukapheresis produced somewhere between about 0.94 and 10 billion PBMCs. Summary of the overall study and its limitations: Sampling was restricted to blood, and TCR repertoires in tissues likely differ from the TCR repertoires found in blood. Estimated clonotype richness was generally larger for naive than for memory subsets. Because the study included a small number of donors, the genetic and exposure-history diversity represented was limited. Rarefaction of sorted-subset datasets indicated incomplete sequencing despite the large sequencing depth. Compared with non-shared clonotypes, clonotypes shared by all four sorted-subset donors had higher generation probabilities. Pairwise subsampling led to the expectation that sequencing depth would affect the degree of clonotype sharing among donors. Approximately 5% of naive CD4, approximately 3.7% of naive CD8, roughly 2.4% of memory CD4, and around 0.42% of memory CD8 clonotypes were shared across several donors.

The donors were healthy, HIV-negative adults with no recently reported acute infections or vaccinations. Every donor was a Caucasian adult residing in Nashville, Tennessee, USA. CD4+ T cells were enriched by magnetic negative selection; naive cells were then positively selected on CD45RA, and the negative fraction formed the memory subset. Blood was obtained by leukapheresis, after which PBMCs were separated by Ficoll-Histopaque density gradient centrifugation and cryopreserved in liquid nitrogen vapor phase. Purity and quantity of every magnetically sorted T cell population were checked by analytical flow cytometry. Genomic DNA was isolated from every sorted fraction and measured by UV absorbance on a Nanodrop 2000c. From the cysteine up to the phenylalanine, the CDR3 has a length of 14 residues. Only the CDR3 DNA is retained, 42 bases long and in frame from the first base. Compared with germline, V lacks 3 bases and J lacks 2 bases; bases without a gene match: 4.

Using the deep immunoSEQ assay, multiplex PCR amplified TCR CDR3 regions from genomic DNA. Extracted genomic DNA from each cell subset was distributed evenly across all wells of several immunoSEQ 96-well plates, and each plate was treated as a replicate. Each replicate PCR for sorted subsets received about 210 ng genomic DNA, equal to about 30,000 T cell genomes. The purified libraries were quantified using a Qubit 3.0 fluorometer, sized with a Bioanalyzer 2100, and then quantified again using the KAPA Library Quantification kit. Every immunoSEQ 96-well plate was sequenced on a separate single-read 150-cycle Illumina NextSeq 550 flow cell. Per the authors' processing: Because the immunoSEQ output included only junctional sequences and no quality scores, the filtering could not be the same as the filtering used for full-length reads. To assign V/J genes and CDR3, sequences were annotated using PyIR, a Python wrapper for IgBLAST v1.9, with IMGT germline references. Reads were filtered out if the reads had weak V/J assignments (E-value above 1e-6), no CDR3, stop codons, out-of-frame junctions, or ambiguous translated residues. V3J clonotypes were defined as sequences sharing an identical inferred V gene, J gene, and CDR3 amino acid sequence. The percentage overlap between two repertoires was calculated by dividing the number of shared unique clonotypes by the size of the smaller repertoire. RTK rarefaction, the Chao1 estimator, and Recon v2.1 estimates of unobserved clonotypes were used to assess repertoire richness. Generation probabilities for all TCRbeta clonotypes obtained by the gDNA method from a handful of donors were computed using OLGA. In TCRdb, the immuneACCESS table is reduced to in-frame sequences with V and J assigned. These tables do not hold every clone; where another copy was compared, an unresolved V gene accounts for under half, and the others remain unexplained. V and J calls and clone size follow that table, whereas D and trimming were derived from the DNA. The sample records around 1 million clones, 70% to 85% of which are singletons. The top ten clones comprise approximately 1.5% of the sample.

As concerns this clone: Its binding antigen is unknown. Base qualities are not recorded, but no much larger clone differs from it by a single base.

This TCR was sampled from a man aged 18 to 29 in good health. Sequencing was done on a sample of memory CD4+ T cells sorted from blood. This specimen's cell subset or site label, per the study, means: CD45RA-negative fraction. The sequence joins TRBV23-1 to TRBJ2-7; 7 middle bases align to TRBD1. TRBV23-1 is an ORF; its function is uncertain. The CDR3 has the sequence CASSHWDRPYEQYF. The DNA sequence follows: TGCGCCAGCAGTCACTGGGACAGACCCTACGAGCAGTACTTC.